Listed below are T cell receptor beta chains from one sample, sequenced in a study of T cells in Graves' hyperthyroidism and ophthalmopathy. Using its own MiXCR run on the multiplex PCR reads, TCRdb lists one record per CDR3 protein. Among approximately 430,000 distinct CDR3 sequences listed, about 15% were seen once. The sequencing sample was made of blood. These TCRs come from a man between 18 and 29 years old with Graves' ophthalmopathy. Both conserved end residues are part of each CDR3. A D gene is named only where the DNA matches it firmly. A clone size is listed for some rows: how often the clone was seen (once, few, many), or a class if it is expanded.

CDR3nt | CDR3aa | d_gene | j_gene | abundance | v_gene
TGTGCCAGCAGACACAGGGTCGAGGTGGTCCCTTACCCACAGGGCTACACCTTC | CASRHRVEVVPYPQGYTF | - | TRBJ1-2 | many | TRBV6-1
TGTGCCAGCAGCCCCCCGGGGAGGGGGGCGGATACGCAGTATTTT | CASSPPGRGADTQYF | - | TRBJ2-3 | once | TRBV11-2
TGTGCCAGCAGTTTCAACAGCGGCGAGCAGTACTTC | CASSFNSGEQYF | - | TRBJ2-7 | few | TRBV27
TGTGCCAGCGGTACTTCCGAACTAGCGGGATACTCCTACGAGCAGTACTTC | CASGTSELAGYSYEQYF | TRBD2 | TRBJ2-7 | few | TRBV6-1
TGCAGCGTCCCCGGCGGGGGGAACGGGGAGCTGTTTTTT | CSVPGGGNGELFF | TRBD2 | TRBJ2-2 | few | TRBV29-1
TGTGCCAGCAGTTACCAGACAGGCCGAAATCAGCCCCAGCATTTT | CASSYQTGRNQPQHF | - | TRBJ1-5 | - | TRBV6-5
TGTGCCAGCAGCTTAAGGGCCGGGACAACGAACACTGAAGCTTTCTTT | CASSLRAGTTNTEAFF | - | TRBJ1-1 | many | TRBV7-6
TGTGCCAGCAGCTTAACCTTCCTCGTTGGACTATCCTACGAGCAGTACTTC | CASSLTFLVGLSYEQYF | - | TRBJ2-7 | many | TRBV7-3
TGTGCCAGCAGCACCAGACTAGCGGGAGCGTCTGTCCGAGAGCAGTACTTC | CASSTRLAGASVREQYF | TRBD2 | TRBJ2-7 | - | TRBV11-2
TGCAGTGCTAGGCGGGACAGGCGCTTTGAGGCTAATGAAAAACTGTTTTTT | CSARRDRRFEANEKLFF | TRBD1 | TRBJ1-4 | many | TRBV20-1
TGTGCCTGGAGTAACCGTGGCAGGGGGATCGGTCAGCCCCAGCATTTT | CAWSNRGRGIGQPQHF | TRBD1 | TRBJ1-5 | - | TRBV30
TGTGCCAGCAGCCCTGGGGCCGGGACAGGGTTTGGAAACACCATATATTTT | CASSPGAGTGFGNTIYF | TRBD1 | TRBJ1-3 | few | TRBV6-1
TGCAGCGTTGAACTAGCGACCTACGAGCAGTACTTC | CSVELATYEQYF | - | TRBJ2-7 | - | TRBV29-1
TGTGCCAGCAGCTTAGCGGGGGGAGGGTATCCCTTCAATGAGCAGTTCTTC | CASSLAGGGYPFNEQFF | TRBD2 | TRBJ2-1 | few | TRBV7-9
TGTGCCAGCAGTAAGCAGCCTCCCACCGGGGAGCTGTTTTTT | CASSKQPPTGELFF | - | TRBJ2-2 | many | TRBV2
TGTGCCAGCACCCGGGGGGTGGGGGCGGAGACCCAGTACTTC | CASTRGVGAETQYF | - | TRBJ2-5 | many | TRBV12-3/TRBV12-4
TGTGCCACCGGGAGGACCACCACAGATACGCAGTATTTT | CATGRTTTDTQYF | - | TRBJ2-3 | many | TRBV24-1
TGTGCCAGCCCCCGCGGGACTAGCCGATACAATGAGCAGTTCTTC | CASPRGTSRYNEQFF | TRBD2 | TRBJ2-1 | many | TRBV2
TGTGCCAGCTCACCACCGGTTTTTGGGACAAGAAACGAGCAGTACTTC | CASSPPVFGTRNEQYF | - | TRBJ2-7 | many | TRBV18
TGTGCCAGCAGCAAGCGGGGGGGGGCAGATACGCAGTATTTT | CASSKRGGADTQYF | TRBD2 | TRBJ2-3 | few | TRBV7-9
TGTGCCAGCAGCGGACTAGCGGGATCCCCCGGGGAGCTGTTTTTT | CASSGLAGSPGELFF | TRBD2 | TRBJ2-2 | - | TRBV28
TGTGCCAGCAGTCACCGGGACAGGGGGCGGGAGCAGTACTTC | CASSHRDRGREQYF | TRBD1 | TRBJ2-7 | many | TRBV2
TGTGCCACCAGCAGAGATCGGTCCCCTGGGGCCAACGTCCTGACTTTC | CATSRDRSPGANVLTF | - | TRBJ2-6 | - | TRBV15
TGTGCCAGCAGTGTCAGACTAGAAGGCATTCAGTACTTC | CASSVRLEGIQYF | - | TRBJ2-4 | many | TRBV12-3/TRBV12-4
TGTGCCAGCAGCCATAGGGGACTAGTAGCAGATACGCAGTATTTT | CASSHRGLVADTQYF | TRBD2 | TRBJ2-3 | - | TRBV6-2/TRBV6-3
TGTGCCAGCAGCCTATTGGACACCTCCGGCATCTATGGCTACACCTTC | CASSLLDTSGIYGYTF | - | TRBJ1-2 | many | TRBV7-9
TGTGCCAGCTCACTGGCCACAGCGGGAGCTGGCGAGCAGTACTTC | CASSLATAGAGEQYF | TRBD2 | TRBJ2-7 | few | TRBV18
TGTGCCAGCAGCCCTTACCCTGAAGCTTTCTTT | CASSPYPEAFF | - | TRBJ1-1 | many | TRBV9
TGTGCCATCAGTGGGCCTAAGACAGGGCTCCGCTACGAGCAGTACTTC | CAISGPKTGLRYEQYF | TRBD1 | TRBJ2-7 | many | TRBV10-3
TGTGCCAGCAGTTATGGGACTACAAATGAGCAGTTCTTC | CASSYGTTNEQFF | TRBD2 | TRBJ2-1 | many | TRBV6-2/TRBV6-3
TGTGCCAGCAGTTTGACAGGGGTGCCGAACACTGAAGCTTTCTTT | CASSLTGVPNTEAFF | TRBD1 | TRBJ1-1 | many | TRBV27
TGTGCCAGCAGTTACTCTAGCGGTTCCTACGAGCAGTACTTC | CASSYSSGSYEQYF | - | TRBJ2-7 | many | TRBV6-5
TGTGCCAGCAGTTATCTGGGAACCTACGAGCAGTACTTC | CASSYLGTYEQYF | - | TRBJ2-7 | many | TRBV27
TGTGCCAGCAGTTACTCTCAGGGACTAGGATCCAATGAGCAGTTCTTC | CASSYSQGLGSNEQFF | TRBD2 | TRBJ2-1 | many | TRBV6-5
TGTGCCAGCAGCTTCCTTGACAGGGGAGATACGCAGTATTTT | CASSFLDRGDTQYF | TRBD1 | TRBJ2-3 | - | TRBV18
TGCGCCAGTTTGGGTGAGCGAGGGCACGAGCAGTACTTC | CASLGERGHEQYF | - | TRBJ2-7 | many | TRBV10-1
TGTGCCAGCAGCCCAAGACAGGGAGGAGAGACCCAGTACTTC | CASSPRQGGETQYF | - | TRBJ2-5 | many | TRBV7-9
TGTGCCAGCAGTTTTCACACCGGGAGAGCTTTCTTT | CASSFHTGRAFF | - | TRBJ1-1 | - | TRBV12-3/TRBV12-4
TGTGCCAGCAGCGTTAAGGGAGGGTTAGCCTACAATGAGCAGTTCTTC | CASSVKGGLAYNEQFF | TRBD2 | TRBJ2-1 | many | TRBV11-1
TGTGCCAGTAGTATAGTTGGGCCCCAAGAGACCCAGTACTTC | CASSIVGPQETQYF | - | TRBJ2-5 | - | TRBV19
TGTGCCAGTTACAAAGGGACCTCCTTCAATTCACCCCTCCACTTT | CASYKGTSFNSPLHF | - | TRBJ1-6 | many | TRBV6-1
TGTGCCAGCAGTTTAGCGGCCACAGGGAACAATCAGCCCCAGCATTTT | CASSLAATGNNQPQHF | - | TRBJ1-5 | many | TRBV12-3/TRBV12-4
TGTGCCAGCAGTTACGACGCTTCTCACACCGGGGACGAGCAGTACTTC | CASSYDASHTGDEQYF | - | TRBJ2-7 | many | TRBV6-2/TRBV6-3
TGTGCCAGCAGCTTAGACGGGGGTGCCAGGGAGCTGTTTTTT | CASSLDGGARELFF | - | TRBJ2-2 | many | TRBV7-2
TGCAGTGCTGAGAGATCCGAGTCGAATGAAAAACTGTTTTTT | CSAERSESNEKLFF | - | TRBJ1-4 | few | TRBV20-1
TGCGCCAGCAGCATTACAGGGGGCTGGGGCACTGAAGCTTTCTTT | CASSITGGWGTEAFF | TRBD1 | TRBJ1-1 | many | TRBV5-1
TGTGCCAGCAGTACACGGTATAGCAATCAGCCCCAGCATTTT | CASSTRYSNQPQHF | - | TRBJ1-5 | few | TRBV12-3/TRBV12-4
TGCGCCAGCAGCCAAGATCTAGAGCGCGAGCAGTACTTC | CASSQDLEREQYF | - | TRBJ2-7 | few | TRBV4-1
TGCAGTGTCTTTAGCGGGGGGACTCCCTACGAGCAGTACTTC | CSVFSGGTPYEQYF | TRBD2 | TRBJ2-7 | many | TRBV20-1
TGTGCCAGCAGTTGGTCAGTTTCCTACGAGCAGTACTTC | CASSWSVSYEQYF | - | TRBJ2-7 | many | TRBV27
TGTGCCAGCAGCCCCACCCGGGACAGGGGTCCCGAGCAGTACTTC | CASSPTRDRGPEQYF | TRBD1 | TRBJ2-7 | many | TRBV7-6
TGTGCCAGCACCAAGACAGGGGCTAATGAAAAACTGTTTTTT | CASTKTGANEKLFF | TRBD1 | TRBJ1-4 | many | TRBV6-1
TGTGCCAGCAGCTGGCCGAATCCTTCGTGGGAGACCCAGTACTTC | CASSWPNPSWETQYF | - | TRBJ2-5 | - | TRBV6-2/TRBV6-3
TGCAGTGCGCCGTCTCCCGCAGATACGCAGTATTTT | CSAPSPADTQYF | - | TRBJ2-3 | few | TRBV20-1
TGCGCCAGCAGCCAGACACCCCAGCAGGCGGATAATTCACCCCTCCACTTT | CASSQTPQQADNSPLHF | - | TRBJ1-6 | - | TRBV4-1
TGTGCCAGCAGCCCCCAGACAGAACGGAAGGGGGACACCTTC | CASSPQTERKGDTF | - | TRBJ1-2 | many | TRBV9
TGTGCCAGCAGCTTAAGTACAAACACTGAAGCTTTCTTT | CASSLSTNTEAFF | - | TRBJ1-1 | many | TRBV11-2